The source of this TCR beta chain is a study of beta chain features in type 1 diabetes. General observations from the study: A moderate, significant TCRB CDR3 shortening appeared in type 1 diabetes across four CD4+ subsets. PCR might favor shorter templates, equally in patients and controls. Sequencing the cDNA could make cells with high TCR expression show up more than they should.

Expressed TCRB transcripts were sequenced after all isolated RNA was converted to cDNA. An average of about 3.5 million reads was obtained for naive, central memory and regulatory T cell samples. Only in-frame clones appear in the TCRdb table, and some are missing; sequencing was by immunoSEQ multiplex PCR. The table shows 250,000 to 350,000 clones, with about 13% occurring only once. This clone was recorded a few times. Its antigen is not identified. The germline CDR1 and CDR2 sequences are MRHNA and SNTAGT. The CDR3 spans 12 residues. V dropped 0 bases and J dropped 13 bases, with 12 bases sitting between them.

The sequenced sample consisted of naive CD4+ T cells from blood. The chain has TRBV6-4 and TRBJ1-2; D may be TRBD1 (5 bases). This clonotype originated in a man aged 25-45 years with type 1 diabetes. This chain's CDR3 is CASSDSSRAVTF. The CDR3 nucleotides are TGTGCCAGCAGTGACTCGAGCAGGGCGGTCACCTTC.